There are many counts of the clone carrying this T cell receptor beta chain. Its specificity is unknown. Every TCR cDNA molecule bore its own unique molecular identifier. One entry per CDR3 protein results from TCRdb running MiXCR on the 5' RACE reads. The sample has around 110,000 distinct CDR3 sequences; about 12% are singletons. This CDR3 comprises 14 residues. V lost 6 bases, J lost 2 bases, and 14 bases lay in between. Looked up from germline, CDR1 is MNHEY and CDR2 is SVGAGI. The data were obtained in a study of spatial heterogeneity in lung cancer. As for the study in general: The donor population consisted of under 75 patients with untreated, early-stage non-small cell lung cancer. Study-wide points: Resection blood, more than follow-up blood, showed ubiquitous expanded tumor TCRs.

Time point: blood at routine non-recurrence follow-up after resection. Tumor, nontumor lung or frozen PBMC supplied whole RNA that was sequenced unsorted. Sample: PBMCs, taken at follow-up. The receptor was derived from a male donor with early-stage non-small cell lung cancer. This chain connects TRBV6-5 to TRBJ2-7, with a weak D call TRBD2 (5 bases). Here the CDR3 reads CASSRQRRAYEQYF. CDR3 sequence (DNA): TGTGCCAGCAGCCGTCAGCGGCGCGCCTACGAGCAGTACTTC.